This is a list of T cell receptor beta chains from one sample in a study of molecular identifiers for immune sequencing clone quantification. TCRdb reprocessed the PCR reads with MiXCR, giving one entry per CDR3 protein. The table includes roughly 630,000 distinct CDR3 sequences, over 25% detected once. The sample taken for sequencing was naive CD8+ T cells from blood, with Jurkat cell RNA spiked in. These receptors originate from a human donor in good health. Some libraries in this study had Jurkat cell RNA spiked in. CDR3s include the opening cysteine and the closing phenylalanine or tryptophan. Each record gives: J gene, D gene, V gene, clone size, CDR3 DNA, CDR3 protein. A D gene is named only where the DNA matches it firmly. Only part of the rows carry a size: once, few, many, or a class if the clone is expanded.

TRBJ2-3 TRBD2 TRBV12-3/TRBV12-4 - TGTGCCAGCAGAGTACTAGCGGGGGGCACAGATACGCAGTATTTT CASRVLAGGTDTQYF
TRBJ2-1 - TRBV24-1 few TGTGCCACCAGTGGTTGGGGCGGGACTCGGTTTTACAATGAGCAGTTCTTC CATSGWGGTRFYNEQFF
TRBJ1-1 - TRBV15 many TGTGCCACCAGCAGATTCGAGGGGAGGATGACTGAAGCTTTCTTT CATSRFEGRMTEAFF
TRBJ1-2 - TRBV4-3 few TGCGCCAGCAGCCAAGACGGGAGCTTTAACTATGGCTACACCTTC CASSQDGSFNYGYTF
TRBJ1-1 TRBD1 TRBV5-1 many TGCGCCAACCTACACAGGGGGCGACTGGACACTGAAGCTTTCTTT CANLHRGRLDTEAFF
TRBJ2-3 - TRBV9 many TGTGCCAGCAGCACTAGCCGACAGGGTGGACCCACAGATACGCAGTATTTT CASSTSRQGGPTDTQYF
TRBJ1-2 - TRBV4-3 - TGCGCCAGCAGCCAAGCTACAGGATTTAATGGCTACACCTTC CASSQATGFNGYTF
TRBJ1-2 - TRBV4-2 many TGTGCCAGCAGCCAAGAAGGAGTCTCGGGGGCTGGCTACACCTTC CASSQEGVSGAGYTF
TRBJ2-3 TRBD2 TRBV5-1 - TGCGCCAGCAGCTTCCCGGGAGGACCCACAGATACGCAGTATTTT CASSFPGGPTDTQYF
TRBJ2-7 TRBD2 TRBV14 many TGTGCCAGCAGCCAAGTTGGCGGGGGGGCCGTTGAGCAGTACTTC CASSQVGGGAVEQYF
TRBJ2-5 TRBD1 TRBV12-5 many TGTGCTAGTGGTTTCCCGGGACAGGGGACAGAAGAGACCCAGTACTTC CASGFPGQGTEETQYF
TRBJ2-7 - TRBV27 - TGTGCCAGCAGTTCCCCCAGCCGTCAGGGGAACCACGAGCAGTACTTC CASSSPSRQGNHEQYF
TRBJ2-7 - TRBV7-3 few TGTGCCAGCAGCTTAAACAGAGGACAGAAATACGAGCAGTACTTC CASSLNRGQKYEQYF
TRBJ2-2 - TRBV12-3/TRBV12-4 many TGTGCCAGCAGTTTCGACCTGGGCCGGAACACCGGGGAGCTGTTTTTT CASSFDLGRNTGELFF
TRBJ2-2 TRBD2 TRBV19 - TGTGCCAGTATAGGTACTAGCGGGAGGGCCGGGGAGCTGTTTTTT CASIGTSGRAGELFF
TRBJ2-1 - TRBV28 many TGTGCCAGCAGTCCCCTTAACCCGGGATCCCAAGAGCAGTTCTTC CASSPLNPGSQEQFF
TRBJ1-1 - TRBV6-2/TRBV6-3 - TGTGCCAGCAGCCCCGGGGGCCCTGAAGTTTTCTTT CASSPGGPEVFF
TRBJ2-1 - TRBV4-3 - TGCGCCAGCAGCCAAGATTGGGCTACCCACTCCTACAATGAGCAGTTCTTC CASSQDWATHSYNEQFF
TRBJ1-1 - TRBV5-8 - TGTACCAGCAGTAATAATGACGGTCCCAGGGACCCTGAAGCTTTCTTT CTSSNNDGPRDPEAFF
TRBJ1-3 - TRBV30 - TGTGCCTTCCTGGACAGCTCTGGAAACACCATATATTTT CAFLDSSGNTIYF
TRBJ2-5 - TRBV6-1 few TGTGCCAGCATTAGTCCCAACCAAGAGACCCAGTACTTC CASISPNQETQYF
TRBJ1-1 - TRBV5-6 - TGTGCCAGCAGACCCGACAGTTCTCGTCACACTGAAGCTTTCTTT CASRPDSSRHTEAFF
TRBJ2-1 - TRBV7-2 many TGTGCCAGCAGCTTAGTTCCGAGCTCCTACAATGAGCAGTTCTTC CASSLVPSSYNEQFF
TRBJ2-5 TRBD2 TRBV9 - TGTGCCAGCAGCGCTGGTTCTAGCGGGCAGATCGGGGGCTTC CASSAGSSGQIGGF